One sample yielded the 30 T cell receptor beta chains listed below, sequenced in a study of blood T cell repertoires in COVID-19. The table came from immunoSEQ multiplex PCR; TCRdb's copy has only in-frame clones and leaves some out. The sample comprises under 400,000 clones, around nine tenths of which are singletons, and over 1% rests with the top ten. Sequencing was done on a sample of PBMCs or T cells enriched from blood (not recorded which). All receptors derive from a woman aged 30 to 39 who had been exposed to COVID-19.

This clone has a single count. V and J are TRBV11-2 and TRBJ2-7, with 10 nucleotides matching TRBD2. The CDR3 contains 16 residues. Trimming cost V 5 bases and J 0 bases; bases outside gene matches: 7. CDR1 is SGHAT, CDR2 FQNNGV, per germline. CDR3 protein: CASSPWTSGTSYEQYF. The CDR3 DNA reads TGTGCCAGCAGCCCTTGGACTAGCGGAACCTCCTACGAGCAGTACTTC. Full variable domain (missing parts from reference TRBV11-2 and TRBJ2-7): EAGVAQSPRYKIIEKRQSVAFWCNPISGHATLYWYQQILGQGPKLLIQFQNNGVVDDSQLPKDRFSAERLKGVDSTLKIQPAKLEDSAVYLCASSPWTSGTSYEQYFGPGTRLTVT.

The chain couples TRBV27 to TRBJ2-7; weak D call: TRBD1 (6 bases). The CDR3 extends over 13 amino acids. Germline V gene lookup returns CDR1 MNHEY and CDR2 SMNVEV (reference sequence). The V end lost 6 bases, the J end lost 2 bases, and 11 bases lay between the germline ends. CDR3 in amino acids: CASSRQATYEQYF. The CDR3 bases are TGTGCCAGCAGCCGACAGGCCACCTACGAGCAGTACTTC.

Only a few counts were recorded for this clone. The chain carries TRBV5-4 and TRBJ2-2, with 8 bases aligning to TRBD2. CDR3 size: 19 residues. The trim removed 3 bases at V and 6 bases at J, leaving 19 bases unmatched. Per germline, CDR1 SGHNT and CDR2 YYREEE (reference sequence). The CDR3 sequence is CASSWRPAGANVGAGELFF. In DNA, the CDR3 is TGTGCCAGCAGCTGGAGGCCAGCGGGAGCCAACGTCGGGGCCGGGGAGCTGTTTTTT. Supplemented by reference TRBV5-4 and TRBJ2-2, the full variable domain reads ETGVTQSPTHLIKTRGQQVTLRCSSQSGHNTVSWYQQALGQGPQFIFQYYREEENGRGNFPPRFSGLQFPNYSSELNVNALELDDSALYLCASSWRPAGANVGAGELFFGEGSRLTVL.

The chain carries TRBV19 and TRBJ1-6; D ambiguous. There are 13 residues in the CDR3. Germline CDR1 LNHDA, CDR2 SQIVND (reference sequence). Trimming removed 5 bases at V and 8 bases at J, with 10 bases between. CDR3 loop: CASSFVEDSPLHF. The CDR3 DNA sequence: TGTGCCAGTAGTTTCGTCGAGGATTCACCCCTCCACTTT.

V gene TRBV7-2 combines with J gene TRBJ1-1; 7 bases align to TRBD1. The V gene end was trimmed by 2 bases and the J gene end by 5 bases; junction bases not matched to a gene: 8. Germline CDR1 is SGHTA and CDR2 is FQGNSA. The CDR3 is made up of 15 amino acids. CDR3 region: CASSLKTGLGTEAFF. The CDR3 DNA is TGTGCCAGCAGCTTAAAGACAGGGTTGGGAACTGAAGCTTTCTTT.

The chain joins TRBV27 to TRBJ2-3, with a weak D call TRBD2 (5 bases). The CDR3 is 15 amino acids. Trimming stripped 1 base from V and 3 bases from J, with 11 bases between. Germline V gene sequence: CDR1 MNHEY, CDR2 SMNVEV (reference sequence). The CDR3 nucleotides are TGTGCCAGCAGTTTATATCCGGGGTTAACAGATACGCAGTATTTT. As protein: CASSLYPGLTDTQYF.

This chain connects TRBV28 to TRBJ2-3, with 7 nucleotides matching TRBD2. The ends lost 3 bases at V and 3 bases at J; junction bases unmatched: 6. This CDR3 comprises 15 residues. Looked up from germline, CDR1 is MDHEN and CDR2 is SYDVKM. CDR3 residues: CASSFEAGVTDTQYF. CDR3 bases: TGTGCCAGCAGTTTCGAGGCGGGAGTGACAGATACGCAGTATTTT.

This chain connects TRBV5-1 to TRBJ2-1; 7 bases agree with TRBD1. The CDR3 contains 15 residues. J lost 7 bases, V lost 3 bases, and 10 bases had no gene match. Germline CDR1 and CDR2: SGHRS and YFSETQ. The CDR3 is CASSSRQGIWNEQFF. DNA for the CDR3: TGCGCCAGCAGCTCGCGACAGGGAATATGGAATGAGCAGTTCTTC.

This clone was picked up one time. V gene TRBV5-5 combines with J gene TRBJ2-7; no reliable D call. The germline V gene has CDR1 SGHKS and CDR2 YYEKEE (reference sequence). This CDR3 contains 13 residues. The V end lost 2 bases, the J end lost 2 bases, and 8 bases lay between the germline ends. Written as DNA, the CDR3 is TGTGCCAGCAGCTTTACAGACCCCTACGAGCAGTACTTC. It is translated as CASSFTDPYEQYF.

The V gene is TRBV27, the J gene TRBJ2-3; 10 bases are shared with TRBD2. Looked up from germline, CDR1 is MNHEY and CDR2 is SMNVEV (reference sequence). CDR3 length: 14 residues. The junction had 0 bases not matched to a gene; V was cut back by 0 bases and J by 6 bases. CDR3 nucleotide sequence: TGTGCCAGCAGTTTATCTAGCGGGAGGGATACGCAGTATTTT. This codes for CASSLSSGRDTQYF.

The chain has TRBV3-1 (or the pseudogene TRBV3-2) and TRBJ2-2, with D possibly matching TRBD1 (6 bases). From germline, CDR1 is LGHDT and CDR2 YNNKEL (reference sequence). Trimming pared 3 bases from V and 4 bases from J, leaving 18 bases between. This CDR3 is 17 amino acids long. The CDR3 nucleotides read TGTGCCAGCAGCCACCCTTGGACAGATACTACCACCGGGGAGCTGTTTTTT. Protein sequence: CASSHPWTDTTTGELFF.

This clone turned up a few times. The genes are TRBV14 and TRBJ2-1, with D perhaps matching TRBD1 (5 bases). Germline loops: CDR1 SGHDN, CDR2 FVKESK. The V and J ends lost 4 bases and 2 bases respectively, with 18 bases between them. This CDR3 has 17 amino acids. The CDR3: CASSRPRGFEAYNEQFF. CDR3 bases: TGTGCCAGCAGCCGTCCAAGGGGTTTCGAGGCCTACAATGAGCAGTTCTTC.

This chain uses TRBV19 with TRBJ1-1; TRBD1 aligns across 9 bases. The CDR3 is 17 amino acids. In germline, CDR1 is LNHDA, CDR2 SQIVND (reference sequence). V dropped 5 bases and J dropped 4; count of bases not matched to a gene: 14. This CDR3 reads CASSLHRGPRGRTEAFF. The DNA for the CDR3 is TGTGCCAGTAGTCTCCACAGGGGGCCCCGGGGTCGCACTGAAGCTTTCTTT.

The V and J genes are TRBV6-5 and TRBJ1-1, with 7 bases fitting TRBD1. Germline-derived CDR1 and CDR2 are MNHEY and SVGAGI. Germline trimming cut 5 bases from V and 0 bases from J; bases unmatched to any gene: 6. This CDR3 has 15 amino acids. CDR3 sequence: CASSLQDRMNTEAFF. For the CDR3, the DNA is TGTGCCAGCAGTCTTCAGGACAGGATGAACACTGAAGCTTTCTTT.

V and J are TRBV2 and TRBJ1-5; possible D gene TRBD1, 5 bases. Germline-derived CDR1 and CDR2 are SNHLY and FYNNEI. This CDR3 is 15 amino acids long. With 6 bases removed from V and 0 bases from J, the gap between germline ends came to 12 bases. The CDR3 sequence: CASRTGTDSNQPQHF. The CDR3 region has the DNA TGTGCCAGCAGAACAGGAACAGATAGCAATCAGCCCCAGCATTTT.

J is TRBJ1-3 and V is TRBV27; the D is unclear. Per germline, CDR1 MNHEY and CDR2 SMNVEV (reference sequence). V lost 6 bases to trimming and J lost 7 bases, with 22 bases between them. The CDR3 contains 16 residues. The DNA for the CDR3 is TGTGCCAGCAGCCCCGAAATTTCACGGAGTCGGAACACCATATATTTT. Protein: CASSPEISRSRNTIYF.

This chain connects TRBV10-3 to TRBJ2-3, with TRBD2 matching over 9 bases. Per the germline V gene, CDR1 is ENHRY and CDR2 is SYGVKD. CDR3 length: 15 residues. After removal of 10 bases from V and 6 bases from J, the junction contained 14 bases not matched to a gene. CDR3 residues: CATGGKREVLDTQYF. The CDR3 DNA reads TGTGCCACCGGGGGGAAGCGGGAGGTTCTGGATACGCAGTATTTT.

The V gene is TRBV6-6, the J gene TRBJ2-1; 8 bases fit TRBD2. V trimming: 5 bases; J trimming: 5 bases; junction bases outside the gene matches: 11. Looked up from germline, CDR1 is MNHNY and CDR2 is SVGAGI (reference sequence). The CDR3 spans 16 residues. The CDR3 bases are TGTGCCAGCAGTCACCCACTACTAGCGGATCACAATGAGCAGTTCTTC. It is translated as CASSHPLLADHNEQFF.

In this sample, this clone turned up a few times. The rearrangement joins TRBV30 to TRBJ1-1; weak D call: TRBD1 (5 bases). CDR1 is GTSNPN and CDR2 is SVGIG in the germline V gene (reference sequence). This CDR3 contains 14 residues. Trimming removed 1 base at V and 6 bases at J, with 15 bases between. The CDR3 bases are TGTGCCTGGAGTGACAGGCCCCGGAGTGCTGAAGCTTTCTTT. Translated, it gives CAWSDRPRSAEAFF.

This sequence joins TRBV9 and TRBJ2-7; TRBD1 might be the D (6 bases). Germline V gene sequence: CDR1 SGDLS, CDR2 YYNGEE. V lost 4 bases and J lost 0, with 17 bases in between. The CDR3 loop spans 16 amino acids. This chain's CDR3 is CASSPDSKTSSYEQYF. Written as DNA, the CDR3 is TGTGCCAGCAGCCCGGACAGCAAAACGAGCTCCTACGAGCAGTACTTC.

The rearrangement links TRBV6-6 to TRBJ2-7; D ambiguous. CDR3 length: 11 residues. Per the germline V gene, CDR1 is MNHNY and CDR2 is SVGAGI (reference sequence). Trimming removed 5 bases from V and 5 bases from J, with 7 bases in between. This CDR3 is CASSNIDEQYF. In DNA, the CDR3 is TGTGCCAGCAGTAATATCGACGAGCAGTACTTC.

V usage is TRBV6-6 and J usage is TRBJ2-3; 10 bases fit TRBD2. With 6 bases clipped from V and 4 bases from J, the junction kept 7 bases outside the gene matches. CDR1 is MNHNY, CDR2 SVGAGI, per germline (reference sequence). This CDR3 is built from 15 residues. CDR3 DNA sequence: TGTGCCAGCAGGTGGACTAGCGGAGGAGCAGATACGCAGTATTTT. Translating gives CASRWTSGGADTQYF.

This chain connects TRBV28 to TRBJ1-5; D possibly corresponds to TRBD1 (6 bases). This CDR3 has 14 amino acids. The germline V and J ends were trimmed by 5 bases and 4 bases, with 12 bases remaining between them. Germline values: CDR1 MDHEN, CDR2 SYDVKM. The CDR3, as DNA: TGTGCCAGCAGTCGAAGGACAGAGAATCAGCCCCAGCATTTT. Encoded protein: CASSRRTENQPQHF.

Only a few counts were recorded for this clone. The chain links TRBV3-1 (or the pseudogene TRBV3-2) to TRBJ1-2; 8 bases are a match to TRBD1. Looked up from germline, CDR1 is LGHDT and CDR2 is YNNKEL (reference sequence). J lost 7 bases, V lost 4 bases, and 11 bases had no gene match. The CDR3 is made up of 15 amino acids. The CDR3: CASSPLGTGGGGYTF. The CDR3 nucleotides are TGTGCCAGCAGCCCGCTTGGGACAGGTGGAGGTGGCTACACCTTC.

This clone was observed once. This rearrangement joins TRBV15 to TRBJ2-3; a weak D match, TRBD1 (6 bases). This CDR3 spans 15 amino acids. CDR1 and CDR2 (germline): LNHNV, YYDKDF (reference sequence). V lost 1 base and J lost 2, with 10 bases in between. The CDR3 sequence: CATSRVAGATDTQYF. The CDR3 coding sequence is TGTGCCACCAGCAGAGTCGCAGGGGCCACAGATACGCAGTATTTT.

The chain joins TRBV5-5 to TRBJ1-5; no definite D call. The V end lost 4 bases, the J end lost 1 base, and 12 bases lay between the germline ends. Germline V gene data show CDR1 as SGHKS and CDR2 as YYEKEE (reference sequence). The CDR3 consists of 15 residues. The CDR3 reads CASSPSYWSNQPQHF. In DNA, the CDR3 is TGTGCCAGCAGCCCGTCCTATTGGAGCAATCAGCCCCAGCATTTT.

CDR3: CASSVVPVRGAEDTQYF. In DNA form, the CDR3 reads TGTGCCAGCAGCGTAGTCCCGGTCAGGGGAGCGGAAGATACGCAGTATTTT. The chain uses TRBV9 and TRBJ2-3; TRBD1 might be the D (6 bases). V was pared by 0 bases and J by 5 bases, with 19 bases between. The CDR3 length is 17 residues. From germline, CDR1 is SGDLS and CDR2 YYNGEE. The full variable domain, its missing parts supplied by reference TRBV9 and TRBJ2-3, is DSGVTQTPKHLITATGQRVTLRCSPRSGDLSVYWYQQSLDQGLQFLIQYYNGEERAKGNILERFSAQQFPDLHSELNLSSLELGDSALYFCASSVVPVRGAEDTQYFGPGTRLTVL.

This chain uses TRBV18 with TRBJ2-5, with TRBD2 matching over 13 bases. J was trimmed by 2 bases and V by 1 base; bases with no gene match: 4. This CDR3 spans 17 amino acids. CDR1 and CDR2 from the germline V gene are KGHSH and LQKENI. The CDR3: CASSPLRLAGGQETQYF. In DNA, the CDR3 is TGTGCCAGCTCACCACTTCGACTAGCGGGAGGACAAGAGACCCAGTACTTC.

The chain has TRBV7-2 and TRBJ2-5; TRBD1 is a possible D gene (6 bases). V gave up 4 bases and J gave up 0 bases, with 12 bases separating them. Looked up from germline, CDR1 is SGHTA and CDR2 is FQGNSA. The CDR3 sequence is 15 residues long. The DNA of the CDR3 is TGTGCCAGCAGCTACCAGGGGTTCTACCAAGAGACCCAGTACTTC. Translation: CASSYQGFYQETQYF.

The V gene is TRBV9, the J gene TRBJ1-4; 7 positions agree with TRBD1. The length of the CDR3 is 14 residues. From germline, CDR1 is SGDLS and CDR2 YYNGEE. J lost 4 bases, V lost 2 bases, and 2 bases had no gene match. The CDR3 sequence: CASSVTGSNEKLFF. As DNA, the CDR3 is TGTGCCAGCAGCGTGACAGGGAGTAATGAAAAACTGTTTTTT.